A single sample gave rise to the 18 T cell receptor beta chains below, sequenced in a study of shared clonotypes between healthy human individuals (dated by TCRdb to 2020 to 2022). The library was produced with the immunoSEQ multiplex PCR assay. Held by TCRdb, this immuneACCESS table contains in-frame sequences only and omits some clones. Under half of the omission traces to an unresolved V gene where checked; the cause of the rest is unknown. This sample holds over a million clones; approximately 98.5% were observed only once. The ten largest clones add up to around 0.38% of the sample. What was sequenced was naive CD4+ T cells sorted from blood. According to the study, the label for this sample's cell subset or site signals: CD45RA+ positively selected. The origin of the receptors is a man aged 25 to 40 in good health.

The chain is built from TRBV4-3 and TRBJ2-7, with a weak D call TRBD1 (6 bases). Trimming left V 3 bases short and J 11 bases short, with 14 bases between. Germline lookup yields CDR1 LGHNA and CDR2 YSLEER. The CDR3 has 12 residues. The CDR3: CASSHRRGMEYF. In DNA form, the CDR3 reads TGCGCCAGCAGCCATCGTAGGGGGATGGAGTACTTC.

This chain joins TRBV29-1 and TRBJ1-3; tentative D call: TRBD1 (6 bases). The germline gives CDR1 SQVTM, CDR2 ANQGSEA. The CDR3 is 13 residues long. V was cut by 4 bases and J by 7 bases, with 14 bases left in between. The CDR3 sequence is CSVGSTGRNTIYF. For the CDR3, the DNA is TGCAGCGTTGGGAGCACAGGGAGGAACACCATATATTTT.

This chain links TRBV9 with TRBJ2-5; TRBD1 might be the D (6 bases). The CDR3 is made up of 13 amino acids. Deletions cut 3 bases from V and 8 bases from J, with 14 bases between. Germline V CDR1 and CDR2: SGDLS, YYNGEE. CDR3 sequence (DNA): TGTGCCAGCAGCGCCGCGCAGGGGACAACCCAGTACTTC. Protein: CASSAAQGTTQYF.

The gene calls are TRBV2 and TRBJ1-5, with D tentatively TRBD1 (5 bases). Deletions cut 3 bases from V and 5 bases from J, with 11 bases between. Germline CDR1 is SNHLY and CDR2 is FYNNEI. This CDR3 spans 14 amino acids. Here the CDR3 DNA reads TGTGCCAGCAGTGAGCGCATCAGGGATCAGCCCCAGCATTTT. It is translated as CASSERIRDQPQHF.

The chain recombines TRBV5-5 with TRBJ1-4, with 8 bases matching TRBD1. The CDR3 length is 13 residues. The V gene end was trimmed by 1 base and the J gene end by 14 bases; junction bases not matched to a gene: 7. Germline values: CDR1 SGHKS, CDR2 YYEKEE (reference sequence). CDR3 bases: TGTGCCAGCAGCTTGAGGGGACAGGACTGGCTGTTTTTT. It encodes CASSLRGQDWLFF.

In regard to this clone: The same CDR3 also results from other DNA sequences found in this sample. The V and J genes are TRBV29-1 and TRBJ2-7; 8 nucleotides match TRBD2. Trimming took 6 bases from V and 2 from J; bases not matched to a gene: 0. This CDR3 has 11 amino acids. CDR1 and CDR2 from the germline V gene are SQVTM and ANQGSEA. The CDR3 DNA follows: TGCAGCGTCGGGGGGGCCTACGAGCAGTACTTC. Protein product: CSVGGAYEQYF.

This rearrangement joins TRBV7-9 to TRBJ2-5; 7 nucleotides agree with TRBD2. CDR3 size: 15 residues. Germline V CDR1 and CDR2: SEHNR, FQNEAQ (reference sequence). Trimming at V came to 1 base and at J to 5 bases, leaving 7 bases not matched to a gene. The CDR3: CASSLGRTSGETQYF. DNA for the CDR3: TGTGCCAGCAGCTTAGGCCGGACTAGTGGGGAGACCCAGTACTTC.

The chain has TRBV6-6 and TRBJ1-5; unclear D gene. Germline CDR1 MNHNY, CDR2 SVGAGI (reference sequence). The CDR3 is 12 residues long. V dropped 5 bases and J dropped 7 bases, with 9 bases sitting between them. DNA of the CDR3: TGTGCCAGCAGTCCCCTTAGGCAGCCCCAGCATTTT. Encoded protein: CASSPLRQPQHF.

Concerning this clone: Other DNA sequences in this sample translate to the same CDR3. V and J are TRBV5-4 and TRBJ2-5, with D possibly TRBD2 on 6 matching bases. Germline CDR1 is SGHNT and CDR2 is YYREEE (reference sequence). Trimming took 2 bases from V and 5 from J, leaving 10 bases between them. The CDR3 spans 13 residues. DNA for the CDR3: TGTGCCAGCAGCTTATCGGGAGTTGAGACCCAGTACTTC. Translation: CASSLSGVETQYF. The whole variable domain, filled in from reference TRBV5-4 and TRBJ2-5, reads ETGVTQSPTHLIKTRGQQVTLRCSSQSGHNTVSWYQQALGQGPQFIFQYYREEENGRGNFPPRFSGLQFPNYSSELNVNALELDDSALYLCASSLSGVETQYFGPGTRLLVL.

This chain joins TRBV9 and TRBJ2-5; D call uncertain. The V and J ends lost 0 bases and 2 bases respectively, with 8 bases between them. This CDR3 spans 14 amino acids. The germline V gene has CDR1 SGDLS and CDR2 YYNGEE. CDR3 protein: CASSVAADQETQYF. The CDR3 region has the DNA TGTGCCAGCAGCGTAGCGGCAGATCAAGAGACCCAGTACTTC. Full variable domain (rest looked up from reference TRBV9 and TRBJ2-5): DSGVTQTPKHLITATGQRVTLRCSPRSGDLSVYWYQQSLDQGLQFLIQYYNGEERAKGNILERFSAQQFPDLHSELNLSSLELGDSALYFCASSVAADQETQYFGPGTRLLVL.

The chain carries TRBV30 and TRBJ2-1; 12 nucleotides align to TRBD2. The germline V gene has CDR1 GTSNPN and CDR2 SVGIG (reference sequence). The CDR3 runs 15 residues. V lost 3 bases, J lost 4 bases, and 4 bases stayed unmatched. Here the CDR3 DNA reads TGTGCCTGGAGCGTTGGACTAGCGGGATACAATGAGCAGTTCTTC. As protein: CAWSVGLAGYNEQFF.

The chain recombines TRBV6-5 with TRBJ2-7, with TRBD2 identical over 13 bases. Trimming removed 7 bases from V and 12 bases from J; junction bases left unmatched: 6. From germline, CDR1 is MNHEY and CDR2 SVGAGI. The length of the CDR3 is 12 residues. The CDR3 loop reads CASTEGLAGLYF. CDR3 nucleotides: TGTGCCAGCACCGAGGGACTAGCGGGATTGTACTTC.

The CDR3 DNA follows: TGTGCCAGCAGTTTTTTCGATCAAGATACGCAGTATTTT. It codes for CASSFFDQDTQYF. The J gene is TRBJ2-3, the V gene TRBV27, with no clear D. CDR3 size: 13 residues. V was pared by 3 bases and J by 5 bases, with 9 bases between. Germline CDR1 reads MNHEY; CDR2 reads SMNVEV (reference sequence).

The gene calls are TRBV7-2 and TRBJ1-2; tentative D call: TRBD1 (5 bases). CDR1 and CDR2 (germline): SGHTA, FQGNSA. Trimming removed 0 bases at V and 8 bases at J, with 16 bases between. CDR3 length equals 15 residues. The CDR3, as DNA: TGTGCCAGCAGCTTAGCCAACGGTAGGGGAGGCGGCTACACCTTC. This sequence encodes CASSLANGRGGGYTF.

This clone was seen a handful of times. Different DNA sequences within this sample yield the same CDR3. The rearrangement joins TRBV19 to TRBJ2-7; no definite D call. The germline gives CDR1 LNHDA, CDR2 SQIVND (reference sequence). Trimming pared 1 base from V and 4 bases from J, leaving 8 bases between. The CDR3 runs 13 residues. The CDR3 sequence is CASSIGTEYEQYF. The CDR3 nucleotides read TGTGCCAGTAGTATAGGGACCGAATACGAGCAGTACTTC. The complete variable domain, with remaining parts taken from reference TRBV19 and TRBJ2-7, reads DGGITQSPKYLFRKEGQNVTLSCEQNLNHDAMYWYRQDPGQGLRLIYYSQIVNDFQKGDIAEGYSVSREKKESFPLTVTSAQKNPTAFYLCASSIGTEYEQYFGPGTRLTVT.

J is TRBJ2-3 and V is TRBV5-1; 8 bases are shared with TRBD2. J gave up 4 bases and V 0 bases, and 7 bases lay outside the gene matches. CDR3 length: 16 residues. Germline CDR1 SGHRS, CDR2 YFSETQ. The CDR3 loop reads CASSLAPGGPSDTQYF. The CDR3 DNA is TGCGCCAGCAGCTTGGCCCCGGGAGGGCCCTCAGATACGCAGTATTTT.

J is TRBJ2-6 and V is TRBV7-8; D not resolved. The CDR3 spans 15 residues. Trimming shortened V by 6 bases and J by 2 bases, and 11 bases separated the two germline ends. Germline loops: CDR1 SGHVS, CDR2 FQNEAQ. CDR3 bases: TGTGCCAGCAGACGCGACCGAACTGGGGCCAACGTCCTGACTTTC. Amino acid sequence: CASRRDRTGANVLTF.

Points on this clone: Other DNA sequences from this sample encode an identical CDR3 as well. The chain is built from TRBV28 and TRBJ2-7; D possibly corresponds to TRBD2 (6 bases). The CDR3 totals 12 residues. Trimming removed 3 bases from V and 4 bases from J, with 7 bases in between. Germline V gene data show CDR1 as MDHEN and CDR2 as SYDVKM. In nucleotides, the CDR3 is TGTGCCAGCAGTTTGGGGGGATACGAGCAGTACTTC. It is translated as CASSLGGYEQYF. The full variable domain, with the rest looked up from reference TRBV28 and TRBJ2-7, is DVKVTQSSRYLVKRTGEKVFLECVQDMDHENMFWYRQDPGLGLRLIYFSYDVKMKEKGDIPEGYSVSREKKERFSLILESASTNQTSMYLCASSLGGYEQYFGPGTRLTVT.